Each of the 20 T cell receptor beta chains below was sequenced from the same sample in a study of early T cells in non-severe SARS-CoV-2 infection. TCRdb used MiXCR to reprocess the 5' RACE reads, holding one entry per CDR3 protein. The table shows about 69,000 distinct CDR3 sequences, with roughly 8.7% occurring only once. Sequencing was performed on whole blood. These receptors were collected from an adult who was a healthcare worker with PCR-confirmed SARS-CoV-2 infection or an uninfected control (not recorded which).

This clonotype was picked up many times. The CDR3 is CASSPVNVETQYF. The CDR3 DNA sequence: TGTGCCAGCAGCCCCGTCAATGTGGAGACCCAGTACTTC. The rearrangement uses TRBV6-6 and TRBJ2-5, with unresolved D. The V end was cut by 6 bases, the J end by 5 bases, with 13 bases between. CDR1 and CDR2 from the germline V gene are MNHNY and SVGAGI (reference sequence). The CDR3 is 13 residues long.

This clonotype has a count of ten or more. This sequence joins TRBV12-3 or TRBV12-4 and TRBJ2-1; maybe TRBD2 (5 bases). Deletions cut 6 bases from V and 6 bases from J, with 15 bases between. The CDR3 consists of 14 residues. The CDR3 DNA reads as TGTGCCAGCAGGCTAAGCAGGCGGGTCAATGAGCAGTTCTTC. Its protein is CASRLSRRVNEQFF.

The chain combines TRBV12-3 or TRBV12-4 with TRBJ2-1; D not resolved. The CDR3 is 15 residues long. V was pared by 8 bases and J by 0 bases, with 14 bases between. The CDR3 spells CASRPAASSYNEQFF. DNA for the CDR3: TGTGCCAGCCGACCCGCGGCGAGCTCCTACAATGAGCAGTTCTTC.

DNA for the CDR3: TGCAGCGCCCAGTTGACTAGCGGGTACGAGCAGTACTTC. The encoded protein is CSAQLTSGYEQYF. The chain joins TRBV29-1 to TRBJ2-7, with 10 bases matching TRBD2. The germline V gene has CDR1 SQVTM and CDR2 ANQGSEA. Losses at the gene ends were 7 bases for V and 4 bases for J; bases not matched to a gene: 7. The CDR3 is 13 residues long.

In its sample, this clonotype was seen many times. This chain joins TRBV6-5 and TRBJ1-4; D possibly corresponds to TRBD1 (6 bases). Germline V lookup: CDR1 MNHEY, CDR2 SVGAGI. The V gene lost 5 bases and the J gene lost 4 bases, with 11 bases spanning the gap. CDR3 size: 14 residues. CDR3 amino acids: CASSSGQRNEKLFF. In DNA, the CDR3 is TGTGCCAGCAGTAGCGGACAGCGTAATGAAAAACTGTTTTTT.

The chain combines TRBV7-9 with TRBJ2-3, with 7 positions matching TRBD2. Germline loops: CDR1 SEHNR, CDR2 FQNEAQ (reference sequence). V lost 6 bases and J lost 3; bases outside the gene matches: 6. The CDR3 totals 14 residues. Here the CDR3 reads CASSPTRGTDTQYF. CDR3 sequence (DNA): TGTGCCAGCAGTCCTACGCGGGGGACAGATACGCAGTATTTT.

The sample holds many counts of this clonotype. This CDR3 is CASSASRVFTDTQYF. The CDR3 DNA sequence: TGTGCCAGCAGCGCGAGCCGGGTTTTCACAGATACGCAGTATTTT. This chain connects TRBV9 to TRBJ2-3; D remains ambiguous. V was pared by 3 bases and J by 2 bases, with 13 bases between. Looked up from germline, CDR1 is SGDLS and CDR2 is YYNGEE. This CDR3 contains 15 residues.

This chain joins TRBV7-8 and TRBJ2-2; D is unclear. Germline V CDR1 and CDR2: SGHVS, FQNEAQ. This CDR3 contains 15 residues. The V end was cut by 4 bases, the J end by 6 bases, with 15 bases between. This CDR3 is CASSSVYSYAGELFF. For the CDR3, the DNA is TGTGCCAGCAGCTCGGTCTATTCGTACGCCGGGGAGCTGTTTTTT.

This clonotype came up many times. CDR3 coding DNA: TGTGCCAGCAGCCCCGGGACCTATTCCTACGAGCAGTACTTC. Residues: CASSPGTYSYEQYF. The chain is built from TRBV7-2 and TRBJ2-7; D may match TRBD1 or TRBD2 (5 bases each). The CDR3 extends over 14 amino acids. V lost 5 bases to trimming and J lost 1 base, with 12 bases between them. Germline V gene sequence: CDR1 SGHTA, CDR2 FQGNSA.

This clonotype was counted ten times or more. The V and J genes are TRBV5-8 and TRBJ1-5, with D possibly matching TRBD1 (6 bases). This CDR3 has 13 amino acids. V was trimmed by 4 bases and J by 7 bases, leaving 12 bases between them. Germline V CDR1 and CDR2: SGHTS, YDEGEE. The DNA of the CDR3 is TGTGCCAGCAGCAGGAACAGGGAACAGCCCCAGCATTTT. This encodes CASSRNREQPQHF.

This clonotype appeared a few times. At one boundary the junction diverges from the germline segment, which might be a read error. V is TRBV7-2 and J is TRBJ2-3; the D is unclear. The CDR3 spans 15 residues. Germline assignment: CDR1 SGHTA and CDR2 FQGNSA. CDR3 coding DNA: TGTGCCAGCAGCTTAGGGACCCCACGCACGGATACGCAGTATTTT. It encodes CASSLGTPRTDTQYF.

There are a few counts of this clonotype. The genes are TRBV19 and TRBJ1-1, with TRBD1 as a possible D gene (5 bases). Germline CDR1 and CDR2: LNHDA and SQIVND (reference sequence). V lost 5 bases and J 1 base, leaving 11 bases between the germline ends. The CDR3 sequence is 14 residues long. In DNA form, the CDR3 reads TGTGCCAGTAGTTCCATGGGGCGGAACACTGAAGCTTTCTTT. The encoded protein is CASSSMGRNTEAFF. Full variable domain (outside the CDR3, taken from reference TRBV19 and TRBJ1-1): DGGITQSPKYLFRKEGQNVTLSCEQNLNHDAMYWYRQDPGQGLRLIYYSQIVNDFQKGDIAEGYSVSREKKESFPLTVTSAQKNPTAFYLCASSSMGRNTEAFFGQGTRLTVV.

The chain is built from TRBV6-2 or TRBV6-3 and TRBJ2-3; possibly TRBD1 for D (6 bases). The CDR3 is 16 residues long. The V and J ends lost 6 bases and 1 base respectively, with 17 bases between them. From germline, CDR1 is MNHEY and CDR2 SVGEGT. The DNA for the CDR3 is TGTGCCAGCAGCCTCCCCAGGGGAGCGGGCACAGATACGCAGTATTTT. Amino acids: CASSLPRGAGTDTQYF.

This clonotype was recorded many times. The rearrangement joins TRBV13 to TRBJ1-5; tentative D call: TRBD1 (5 bases). Germline CDR1 PRHDT, CDR2 FYEKMQ (reference sequence). This CDR3 region has 14 residues. Trimming took 2 bases from V and 2 from J, leaving 7 bases between them. The CDR3 is CASSLWGGNQPQHF. CDR3 in DNA: TGTGCCAGCAGCTTATGGGGGGGCAATCAGCCCCAGCATTTT.

This clonotype was recorded a few times. This chain uses TRBV20-1 with TRBJ1-1, with D maybe TRBD1 (5 bases). CDR1 and CDR2 (germline): DFQATT, SNEGSKA (reference sequence). The CDR3 contains 14 residues. Trimming pared 0 bases from V and 5 bases from J, leaving 13 bases between. This chain's CDR3 is CSARDPGRGTEAFF. CDR3 DNA sequence: TGCAGTGCTAGAGATCCGGGGAGGGGAACTGAAGCTTTCTTT.

This clonotype was seen at least ten times. The chain carries TRBV15 and TRBJ2-3; possible D gene TRBD1, 5 bases. Germline CDR1 LNHNV, CDR2 YYDKDF (reference sequence). This CDR3 is 15 amino acids long. V dropped 0 bases and J dropped 2 bases, with 9 bases sitting between them. The DNA for the CDR3 is TGTGCCACCAGCAGAGATGGCAGGGACACAGATACGCAGTATTTT. Translated, it gives CATSRDGRDTDTQYF.

This clonotype has at least ten counts. The V and J genes are TRBV6-2 or TRBV6-3 and TRBJ1-1, with D maybe TRBD1 (6 bases). Germline loops: CDR1 MNHEY, CDR2 SVGEGT. The CDR3 contains 11 residues. Trimming removed 6 bases at V and 7 bases at J, with 9 bases between. The CDR3 DNA reads as TGTGCCAGCAGCCAGGGGAGTGAAGCTTTCTTT. This codes for CASSQGSEAFF.

There are many counts of this clonotype. V gene TRBV29-1 combines with J gene TRBJ1-1; D call uncertain. The V and J ends lost 8 bases and 1 base respectively, with 14 bases between them. The CDR3 is made up of 13 amino acids. The germline V gene has CDR1 SQVTM and CDR2 ANQGSEA. CDR3: CSYQRLENTEAFF. The CDR3 DNA reads as TGCAGCTACCAAAGACTGGAGAACACTGAAGCTTTCTTT.

In this sample, this clonotype turned up many times. The rearrangement links TRBV10-3 to TRBJ2-1, with TRBD2 as a possible D gene (5 bases). The CDR3 is 16 residues long. Germline V gene lookup returns CDR1 ENHRY and CDR2 SYGVKD. The ends were cut back, 0 bases at V and 8 bases at J, with 17 bases in the middle. The CDR3 DNA follows: TGTGCCATCAGTGAGTCGATTGCTAGCAGAGGCGATGAGCAGTTCTTC. Translated: CAISESIASRGDEQFF.

This clonotype was counted ten times or more. This chain connects TRBV20-1 to TRBJ2-1, with D possibly TRBD2 on 6 matching bases. V was clipped by 5 bases and J by 3 bases, with 11 bases between them. This CDR3 is built from 13 residues. Germline lookup yields CDR1 DFQATT and CDR2 SNEGSKA (reference sequence). The chain's CDR3 is CSARGLDYNEQFF. The CDR3 nucleotides are TGCAGTGCTCGGGGACTGGACTACAATGAGCAGTTCTTC.